The next 23 T cell receptor beta chains were all read from a single sample in a study of cytotoxic CD8 clonotypes in ibrutinib-treated CLL. Clones were read by immunoSEQ multiplex PCR, and TCRdb kept only the in-frame ones, dropping some. Of approximately 48,000 clones listed, about half are singletons. Sample: PBMCs, taken after 12 months of ibrutinib treatment. These TCRs come from a human donor with chronic lymphocytic leukemia.

The genes are TRBV9 and TRBJ2-5; tentative D call: TRBD2 (5 bases). V gave up 4 bases and J gave up 5 bases, with 9 bases separating them. Germline V gene sequence: CDR1 SGDLS, CDR2 YYNGEE. The CDR3 covers 12 residues. Here the CDR3 reads CASSQEGETQYF. In DNA form, the CDR3 reads TGTGCCAGCAGCCAAGAGGGCGAGACCCAGTACTTC.

The rearrangement links TRBV13 to TRBJ1-1; 7 bases agree with TRBD1. The J segment lost 1 base and the V segment lost 5 bases, leaving 10 bases of the junction unmatched. This CDR3 has 16 amino acids. Germline lookup yields CDR1 PRHDT and CDR2 FYEKMQ (reference sequence). The CDR3 region is CASSLRQGRGNTEAFF. The CDR3, as DNA: TGTGCCAGCAGCCTCCGACAGGGAAGGGGGAACACTGAAGCTTTCTTT.

The table lists this clone with a few counts. The chain uses TRBV30 and TRBJ1-5; D remains unclear. V lost 5 bases and J lost 3, with 14 bases in between. The CDR3 is 14 residues long. Germline CDR1 GTSNPN, CDR2 SVGIG (reference sequence). CDR3 DNA: TGTGCCTGGGCAAGGACTGACCTCAATCAGCCCCAGCATTTT. Translating it yields CAWARTDLNQPQHF.

V is TRBV2 and J is TRBJ1-2; 11 bases align to TRBD1. Germline trimming cut 5 bases from V and 8 bases from J; bases unmatched to any gene: 7. CDR1 and CDR2 (germline): SNHLY, FYNNEI. The CDR3 has 14 amino acids. CDR3 sequence reads: CASSSRTGGLGYTF. In nucleotides, the CDR3 is TGTGCCAGCAGTTCACGGACAGGGGGCTTAGGCTACACCTTC.

The genes are TRBV29-1 and TRBJ1-1; D remains ambiguous. CDR3 length equals 12 residues. Germline values: CDR1 SQVTM, CDR2 ANQGSEA. V was trimmed by 3 bases and J by 5 bases, leaving 10 bases between them. The CDR3 reads CSVEPGGTEAFF. The CDR3 nucleotides read TGCAGCGTTGAGCCGGGAGGGACTGAAGCTTTCTTT.

The rearrangement joins TRBV6-6 to TRBJ1-3; D might be TRBD1 (6 bases). The CDR3 consists of 15 residues. V was cut by 8 bases and J by 0 bases, with 14 bases left in between. Germline values: CDR1 MNHNY, CDR2 SVGAGI (reference sequence). The CDR3 protein is CASSQDRASGNTIYF. The CDR3 DNA follows: TGTGCCAGCTCACAGGACAGAGCCTCTGGAAACACCATATATTTT.

This clone was seen repeatedly, ten times or more. V is TRBV2 and J is TRBJ1-5; D unclear. This CDR3 is built from 14 residues. Deletions cut 5 bases from V and 6 bases from J, with 14 bases between. Germline V lookup: CDR1 SNHLY, CDR2 FYNNEI. CDR3 DNA: TGTGCCAGCAGTTCACAGCGAGAGAGTCAGCCCCAGCATTTT. Residues: CASSSQRESQPQHF.

This chain joins TRBV7-8 and TRBJ2-1, with TRBD2 identical over 8 bases. The CDR3 loop spans 19 amino acids. Germline CDR1 reads SGHVS; CDR2 reads FQNEAQ. The junction had 19 bases not matched to a gene; V was cut back by 1 base and J by 8 bases. The CDR3 sequence is CASSLEYSPGLVIEDEQFF. The CDR3 region has the DNA TGTGCCAGCAGCTTAGAGTATTCGCCGGGACTAGTGATAGAGGATGAGCAGTTCTTC.

This chain joins TRBV6-1 and TRBJ2-7; D is unclear. V was cut by 3 bases and J by 0 bases, with 9 bases left in between. The CDR3 is 14 amino acids. CDR1 and CDR2 from the germline V gene are MNHNS and SASEGT. CDR3 DNA: TGTGCCAGCAGTGAGAGGTTAAGCTCCTACGAGCAGTACTTC. It codes for CASSERLSSYEQYF.

This clone was counted many times. The chain has TRBV5-4 and TRBJ2-1; D not resolved. The CDR3 totals 14 residues. Between the trimmed V and J ends, which lost 6 bases and 5 bases, there was a span of 15 bases. CDR1 and CDR2 from the germline V gene are SGHNT and YYREEE (reference sequence). CDR3 protein: CASTPAQKDNEQFF. CDR3 coding DNA: TGTGCCAGCACCCCCGCTCAGAAGGACAATGAGCAGTTCTTC.

This clone was found a few times. The gene calls are TRBV7-6 and TRBJ2-7, with 10 bases fitting TRBD1. This CDR3 is built from 18 residues. Germline CDR1 SGHVS, CDR2 FNYEAQ. V trimming: 1 base; J trimming: 0 bases; junction bases outside the gene matches: 9. DNA of the CDR3: TGTGCCAGCAGCTTAGTCCCCGCGGGACAGGGGAGCTCCTACGAGCAGTACTTC. Its translation: CASSLVPAGQGSSYEQYF. The full variable domain, its missing parts supplied by reference TRBV7-6 and TRBJ2-7, is GAGVSQSPRYKVTKRGQDVALRCDPISGHVSLYWYRQALGQGPEFLTYFNYEAQQDKSGLPNDRFSAERPEGSISTLTIQRTEQRDSAMYRCASSLVPAGQGSSYEQYFGPGTRLTVT.

This clone was picked up one time. This sequence joins TRBV10-2 and TRBJ2-7; 10 bases are a match to TRBD2. The CDR3 consists of 16 residues. J was trimmed by 2 bases and V by 2 bases; bases with no gene match: 6. In germline, CDR1 is WSHSY, CDR2 SAAADI. CDR3 in amino acids: CASSELGLANAYEQYF. CDR3 coding DNA: TGCGCCAGCAGTGAGCTGGGACTAGCGAATGCCTACGAGCAGTACTTC.

The chain links TRBV19 to TRBJ2-1; unclear D gene. Trimming removed 10 bases at V and 7 bases at J, with 17 bases between. Germline V gene lookup returns CDR1 LNHDA and CDR2 SQIVND (reference sequence). The CDR3 sequence is 13 residues long. CDR3 sequence: CATKVLIGNEQFF. The CDR3 coding sequence is TGTGCCACCAAGGTTTTGATTGGTAATGAGCAGTTCTTC.

The rearrangement links TRBV5-1 to TRBJ1-4; D is unresolved. The CDR3 has 15 residues. The V gene lost 2 bases and the J gene lost 0 bases, with 8 bases spanning the gap. Germline V gene sequence: CDR1 SGHRS, CDR2 YFSETQ. CDR3 sequence (DNA): TGCGCCAGCAGCTTTCAAGCTGCAACTAATGAAAAACTGTTTTTT. The encoded protein is CASSFQAATNEKLFF.

A note on this clone: Other DNA sequences in the sample encode the same CDR3. This chain joins TRBV27 and TRBJ2-1; 10 bases are shared with TRBD2. Germline CDR1 and CDR2: MNHEY and SMNVEV (reference sequence). The CDR3 totals 15 residues. V shed 3 bases and J 2 bases; nucleotides not matched to a gene: 1. The DNA of the CDR3 is TGTGCCAGCAGTTTTAGCGGGAGGACCTACAATGAGCAGTTCTTC. It yields the protein CASSFSGRTYNEQFF.

Turning to this clone: This may be a read error, as it is one base from a much larger clone. Distinct nucleotide sequences in the sample also encode this CDR3. V is TRBV27 and J is TRBJ2-5; 9 bases match TRBD2. Germline assignment: CDR1 MNHEY and CDR2 SMNVEV (reference sequence). The CDR3 extends over 18 amino acids. CDR3 sequence reads: CASSFLLGGRAYHETQYF. CDR3 bases: TGTGCCAGCAGTTTCCTACTAGGCGGGAGGGCCTACCATGAGACCCAGTACTTC.

The rearrangement uses TRBV9 and TRBJ2-2; no clear D gene. In germline, CDR1 is SGDLS, CDR2 YYNGEE. The V end was cut by 4 bases, the J end by 4 bases, with 17 bases between. The CDR3 runs to 16 residues. The CDR3 DNA follows: TGTGCCAGCAGCTTAGATCCGGATAGGTCCACCGGGGAGCTGTTTTTT. Amino acids: CASSLDPDRSTGELFF.

J is TRBJ2-5 and V is TRBV11-3; 9 bases are shared with TRBD2. The length of the CDR3 is 16 residues. J lost 5 bases, V lost 5 bases, and 12 bases had no gene match. Germline CDR1 is SGHNT and CDR2 is YENEEA. The CDR3 DNA follows: TGTGCCAGCAGCCCGGGACTAGCCCAGAGGGGGGAGACCCAGTACTTC. Residues: CASSPGLAQRGETQYF. Drawing the rest from reference TRBV11-3 and TRBJ2-5, the complete variable domain is EAGVVQSPRYKIIEKKQPVAFWCNPISGHNTLYWYLQNLGQGPELLIRYENEEAVDDSQLPKDRFSAERLKGVDSTLKIQPAELGDSAVYLCASSPGLAQRGETQYFGPGTRLLVL.

The chain carries TRBV6-4 and TRBJ2-1, with a weak D call TRBD2 (6 bases). The CDR3 is made up of 13 amino acids. Trimming took 5 bases from V and 8 from J, leaving 13 bases between them. CDR1 and CDR2 (germline): MRHNA, SNTAGT. The CDR3 DNA reads as TGTGCCAGCAGTCGGGACTGGGGGGATGAGCAGTTCTTC. This encodes CASSRDWGDEQFF.

The chain employs TRBV7-2 and TRBJ2-7; D unresolved. Trimming pared 4 bases from V and 4 bases from J, leaving 5 bases between. The CDR3 totals 11 residues. Germline CDR1 and CDR2: SGHTA and FQGNSA. CDR3 DNA: TGTGCCAGCAGCTCCGCTTACGAGCAGTACTTC. Amino acid sequence: CASSSAYEQYF.

This clone is a singleton in its sample. The chain links TRBV10-3 to TRBJ1-1; the D gene is possibly TRBD1 (5 bases). This CDR3 has 12 residues. CDR1 and CDR2 from the germline V gene are ENHRY and SYGVKD. The ends were cut back, 4 bases at V and 7 bases at J, with 10 bases in the middle. The CDR3 loop reads CAISASQGEAFF. The DNA for the CDR3 is TGTGCCATCAGTGCCTCCCAGGGTGAAGCTTTCTTT.

The chain links TRBV5-4 to TRBJ1-1; D unclear. This CDR3 is 13 amino acids long. CDR1 and CDR2 from the germline V gene are SGHNT and YYREEE (reference sequence). The V end was cut by 0 bases, the J end by 6 bases, with 9 bases between. The CDR3 DNA follows: TGTGCCAGCAGCTTGGTAGGGCACCCTGAAGCTTTCTTT. Translation gives CASSLVGHPEAFF.

This clone occurred once. The V call is TRBV28, the J call TRBJ2-7, with D perhaps TRBD2 (5 bases). This CDR3 contains 11 residues. The V and J ends lost 6 bases and 7 bases respectively, with 10 bases between them. CDR1 is MDHEN and CDR2 is SYDVKM in the germline V gene. In DNA form, the CDR3 reads TGTGCCAGCAGGGCGACGGGGGAGCAGTACTTC. This gives the protein CASRATGEQYF.